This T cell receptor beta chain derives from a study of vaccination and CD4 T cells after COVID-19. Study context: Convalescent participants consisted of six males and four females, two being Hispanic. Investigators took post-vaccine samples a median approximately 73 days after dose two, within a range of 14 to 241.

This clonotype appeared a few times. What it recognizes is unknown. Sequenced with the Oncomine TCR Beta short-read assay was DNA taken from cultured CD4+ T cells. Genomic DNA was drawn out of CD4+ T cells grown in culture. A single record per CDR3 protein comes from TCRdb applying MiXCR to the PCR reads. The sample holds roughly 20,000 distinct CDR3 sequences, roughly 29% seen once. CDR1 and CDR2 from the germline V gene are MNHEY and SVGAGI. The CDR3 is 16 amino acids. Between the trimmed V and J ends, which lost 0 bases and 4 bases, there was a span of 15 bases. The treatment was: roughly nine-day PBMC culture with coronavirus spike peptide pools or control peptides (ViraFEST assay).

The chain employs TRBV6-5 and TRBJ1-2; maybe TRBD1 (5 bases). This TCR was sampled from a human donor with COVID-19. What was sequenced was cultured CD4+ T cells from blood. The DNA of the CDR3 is TGTGCCAGCAGTTACTCTTCTGTAGGGGTTAGCTATGGCTACACCTTC. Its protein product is CASSYSSVGVSYGYTF.